The rows below give T cell receptor beta chains drawn from one sample of a study of CD8+ T cells in alopecia areata. Generated by immunoSEQ multiplex PCR, the TCRdb table keeps only in-frame clones and is missing some. Among 150,000 to 200,000 clones listed, 60% were seen once. The sample here was CD4+ T cells sorted from blood, taken at week 24, from a patient treated with tofacitinib. Every receptor here comes from a human donor with alopecia areata. Each CDR3 is given with its conserved first and last residue. The D gene is left open where the match is weak. The listing skips clone size in some rows; elsewhere it reads once, few, many or a size class.

NA,12,NA,TRBV15,TRBJ1-2,CATSRPDYGYTF,TGTGCCACCAGCAGACCAGACTATGGCTACACCTTC
NA,12,NA,TRBV29-1,TRBJ2-7,CSARDPTYEQYF,TGCAGCGCGAGGGACCCAACCTACGAGCAGTACTTC
NA,8,NA,TRBV20-1,TRBJ1-2,CSPEPYTF,TGCAGCCCCGAACCCTACACCTTC
TRBD2,16,once,TRBV25-1,TRBJ2-1,CASSDSTSGGAGEQFF,TGTGCCAGCAGTGACAGCACTAGCGGGGGGGCGGGTGAGCAGTTCTTC
NA,10,NA,TRBV2,TRBJ2-5,CASRVETQYF,TGTGCCAGCAGGGTGGAGACCCAGTACTTC
TRBD1,16,NA,TRBV6-5,TRBJ1-4,CASSYNSGQGNEKLFF,TGTGCCAGCAGTTACAATTCAGGACAGGGGAACGAAAAACTGTTTTTT
TRBD2,14,NA,TRBV2,TRBJ2-5,CASSRDYLGETQYF,TGTGCCAGCAGTCGGGACTACTTGGGAGAGACCCAGTACTTC
NA,14,NA,TRBV7-9,TRBJ1-5,CASSLGAGVQPQHF,TGTGCCAGCAGCTTAGGCGCAGGGGTCCAGCCCCAGCATTTT
NA,14,NA,TRBV10-3,TRBJ1-2,CAISEQQGRHGYTF,TGTGCCATCAGTGAGCAGCAGGGGCGCCATGGCTACACCTTC
NA,13,NA,TRBV11-3,TRBJ2-5,CASSLALGETQYF,TGTGCCAGCAGCTTGGCGTTGGGGGAGACCCAGTACTTC
NA,14,few,TRBV29-1,TRBJ2-7,CSVGMQASYYEQYF,TGCAGCGTTGGTATGCAGGCCAGCTACTACGAGCAGTACTTC
NA,13,NA,TRBV5-1,TRBJ2-5,CASSLGREETQYF,TGCGCCAGCAGCTTGGGCAGGGAAGAGACCCAGTACTTC
NA,14,NA,TRBV18,TRBJ1-5,CASSPTQLNQPQHF,TGTGCCAGCTCCCCCACTCAACTGAATCAGCCCCAGCATTTT
TRBD2,16,NA,TRBV11-2,TRBJ2-5,CASSYPGTGQAGRQYF,TGTGCCAGCAGTTATCCCGGGACCGGGCAAGCGGGACGCCAGTACTTC
NA,14,few,TRBV27,TRBJ1-6,CASSLARKTSPLHF,TGTGCCAGCAGTTTAGCCAGGAAGACTTCACCCCTCCACTTT
TRBD2,14,NA,TRBV5-6,TRBJ2-3,CASIPTGGSDTQYF,TGTGCCAGCATCCCTACGGGGGGTTCGGATACGCAGTATTTT
TRBD2,16,NA,TRBV6-5,TRBJ2-2,CASSSTSGGHTGELFF,TGTGCCAGCAGTTCAACGAGCGGGGGGCACACCGGGGAGCTGTTTTTT
NA,14,once,TRBV6-5,TRBJ1-1,CASRRSGLNTEAFF,TGTGCCAGCCGCCGGAGCGGGCTGAACACTGAAGCTTTCTTT